This record concerns one TCR beta chain sequence. Its cognate antigen is unknown. These data are taken from a study of cytotoxic CD8 clonotypes in ibrutinib-treated CLL. Study-wide findings and caveats: The times at which samples were taken varied between sustained-remission and progressing patients.

Losses at the gene ends were 6 bases for V and 5 bases for J; bases not matched to a gene: 9. Germline V gene data show CDR1 as KGHSH and CDR2 as LQKENI. The CDR3 spans 16 residues. Sequencing used immunoSEQ multiplex PCR; TCRdb keeps in-frame clones, though not all of them. The profile shows hundreds of thousands of clones, about 77% of them singletons. J is TRBJ2-5 and V is TRBV18, with 13 bases matching TRBD2. The material was PBMCs, obtained before ibrutinib treatment. The sequence was collected from a human donor with chronic lymphocytic leukemia. For the CDR3, the DNA is TGTGCCAGCTCGCCCCGGACTAGCGGGAGTGCGGAGACCCAGTACTTC. It specifies CASSPRTSGSAETQYF. The whole variable domain, remainder taken from reference TRBV18 and TRBJ2-5, is NAGVMQNPRHLVRRRGQEARLRCSPMKGHSHVYWYRQLPEEGLKFMVYLQKENIIDESGMPKERFSAEFPKEGPSILRIQQVVRGDSAAYFCASSPRTSGSAETQYFGPGTRLLVL.